The clone carrying this TCR beta chain appeared many times. The antigen is unknown. The data were obtained in a study of T cells in Graves' hyperthyroidism and ophthalmopathy. About the research overall: Before treatment of any kind, peripheral blood was taken at initial diagnosis. General study results and limits: Classification by a 13 V-J model distinguished ophthalmopathy from stable hyperthyroidism.

PBMCs came from around 10 ml fresh peripheral blood. Amplification yielded TCR beta CDR3 regions, with RNA transcripts as the source. HTBI primers drove first-round RT-PCR of the TCR CDR3. Each CDR3 protein is one row after TCRdb ran MiXCR on the multiplex PCR reads. In the table there are about 360,000 distinct CDR3 sequences, 15% to 18% of which are singletons. Sequencing input: blood. This clonotype was obtained from a woman in her late teens or twenties with Graves' hyperthyroidism that later progressed to Graves' ophthalmopathy.

The CDR3 DNA is TGTGCCAGCAGGGATAGAGGAAATAACTATGGCTACACCTTC. This sequence encodes CASRDRGNNYGYTF. J is TRBJ1-2 and V is TRBV2; unclear D gene. Germline assignment: CDR1 SNHLY and CDR2 FYNNEI. V was clipped by 6 bases and J by 1 base, with 12 bases between them. The CDR3 length is 14 residues.